The T cell receptor beta chain under discussion was sequenced for a study of T cell changes during pregnancy in multiple sclerosis. TCRdb's table, derived via immunoSEQ multiplex PCR, lists solely in-frame clones and lacks some. The sample holds approximately 40,000 clones, 85% to 90% seen once. The clonotype originates from a female donor with multiple sclerosis, enrolled in a pregnancy study. Sequenced here: CD4+ T cells from peripheral blood mononuclear cells, sampled before pregnancy.

CDR3 sequence reads: CASRTGHYGYTF. In nucleotides, the CDR3 is TGTGCCAGTAGAACTGGACATTATGGCTACACCTTC. The chain links TRBV19 to TRBJ1-2, with D perhaps matching TRBD1 (5 bases). Trimming shortened V by 6 bases and J by 5 bases, and 10 bases separated the two germline ends. The germline CDR1 and CDR2 sequences are LNHDA and SQIVND (reference sequence). This CDR3 spans 12 amino acids.